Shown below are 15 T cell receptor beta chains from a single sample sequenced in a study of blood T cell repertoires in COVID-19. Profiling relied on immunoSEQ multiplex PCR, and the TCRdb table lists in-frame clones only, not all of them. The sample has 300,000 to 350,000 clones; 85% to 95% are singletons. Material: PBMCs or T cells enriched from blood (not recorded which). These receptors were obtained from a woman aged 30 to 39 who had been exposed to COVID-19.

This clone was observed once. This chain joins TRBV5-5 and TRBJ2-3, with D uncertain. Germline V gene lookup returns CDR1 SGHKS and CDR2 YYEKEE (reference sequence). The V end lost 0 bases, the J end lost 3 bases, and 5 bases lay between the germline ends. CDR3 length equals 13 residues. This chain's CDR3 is CASSLVLTDTQYF. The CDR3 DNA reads TGTGCCAGCAGCTTGGTACTAACAGATACGCAGTATTTT.

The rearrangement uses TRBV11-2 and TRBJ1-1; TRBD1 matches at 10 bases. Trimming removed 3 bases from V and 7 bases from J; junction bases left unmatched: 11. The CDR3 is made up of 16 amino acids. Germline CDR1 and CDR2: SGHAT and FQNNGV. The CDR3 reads CASSLDKDRGIGEAFF. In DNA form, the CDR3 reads TGTGCCAGCAGCTTGGACAAGGACAGGGGGATCGGTGAAGCTTTCTTT.

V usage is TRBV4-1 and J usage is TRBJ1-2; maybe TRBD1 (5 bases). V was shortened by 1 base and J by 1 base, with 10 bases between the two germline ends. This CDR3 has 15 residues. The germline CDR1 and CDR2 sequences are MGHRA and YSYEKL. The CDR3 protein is CASSQGGGGNYGYTF. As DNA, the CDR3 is TGCGCCAGCAGCCAAGGTGGGGGGGGTAACTATGGCTACACCTTC.

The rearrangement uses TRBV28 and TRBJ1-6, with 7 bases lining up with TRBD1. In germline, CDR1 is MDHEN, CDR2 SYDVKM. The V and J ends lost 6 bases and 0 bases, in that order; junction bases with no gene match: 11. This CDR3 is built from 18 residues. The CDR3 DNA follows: TGTGCCAGCAGACAGGGGCGCTTCACGATCTCCTATAATTCACCCCTCCACTTT. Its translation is CASRQGRFTISYNSPLHF.

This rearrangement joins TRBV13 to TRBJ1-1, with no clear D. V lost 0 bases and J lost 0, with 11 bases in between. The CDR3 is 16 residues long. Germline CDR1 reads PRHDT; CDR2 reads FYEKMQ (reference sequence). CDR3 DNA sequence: TGTGCCAGCAGCTTAGGGATCCAAGCCATGAACACTGAAGCTTTCTTT. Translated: CASSLGIQAMNTEAFF.

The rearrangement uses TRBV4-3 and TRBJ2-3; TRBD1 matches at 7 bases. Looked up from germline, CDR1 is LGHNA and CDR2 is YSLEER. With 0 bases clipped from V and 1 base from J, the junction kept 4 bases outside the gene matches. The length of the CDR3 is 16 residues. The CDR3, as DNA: TGCGCCAGCAGCCAAGATCGAAGGGGGCGCACAGATACGCAGTATTTT. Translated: CASSQDRRGRTDTQYF.

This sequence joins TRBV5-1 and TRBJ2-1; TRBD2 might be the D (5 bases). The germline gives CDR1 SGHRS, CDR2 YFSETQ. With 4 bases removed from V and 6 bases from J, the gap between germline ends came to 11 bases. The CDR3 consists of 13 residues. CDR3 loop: CASSPDSTNEQFF. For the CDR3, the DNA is TGCGCCAGCAGCCCGGACTCTACCAATGAGCAGTTCTTC. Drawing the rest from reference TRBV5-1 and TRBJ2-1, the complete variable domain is KAGVTQTPRYLIKTRGQQVTLSCSPISGHRSVSWYQQTPGQGLQFLFEYFSETQRNKGNFPGRFSGRQFSNSRSEMNVSTLELGDSALYLCASSPDSTNEQFFGPGTRLTVL.

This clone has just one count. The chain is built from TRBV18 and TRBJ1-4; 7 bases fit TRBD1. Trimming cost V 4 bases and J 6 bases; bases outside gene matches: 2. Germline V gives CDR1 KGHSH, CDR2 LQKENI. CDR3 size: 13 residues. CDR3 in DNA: TGTGCCAGCTCACGACAGGGAGATGAAAAACTGTTTTTT. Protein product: CASSRQGDEKLFF. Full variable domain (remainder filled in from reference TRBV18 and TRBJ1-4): NAGVMQNPRHLVRRRGQEARLRCSPMKGHSHVYWYRQLPEEGLKFMVYLQKENIIDESGMPKERFSAEFPKEGPSILRIQQVVRGDSAAYFCASSRQGDEKLFFGSGTQLSVL.

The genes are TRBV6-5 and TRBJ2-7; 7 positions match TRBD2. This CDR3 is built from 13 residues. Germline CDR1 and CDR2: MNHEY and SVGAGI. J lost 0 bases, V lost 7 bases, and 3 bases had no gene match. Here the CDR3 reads CASTQRDSYEQYF. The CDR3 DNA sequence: TGTGCCAGCACCCAGCGGGACTCCTACGAGCAGTACTTC.

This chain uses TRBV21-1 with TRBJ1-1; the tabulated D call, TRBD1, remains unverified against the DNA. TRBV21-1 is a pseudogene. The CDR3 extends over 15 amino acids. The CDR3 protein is CASRGQATMATEAFF. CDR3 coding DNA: TGTGCCAGCAGAGGACAGGCGACCATGGCCACTGAAGCTTTCTTT.

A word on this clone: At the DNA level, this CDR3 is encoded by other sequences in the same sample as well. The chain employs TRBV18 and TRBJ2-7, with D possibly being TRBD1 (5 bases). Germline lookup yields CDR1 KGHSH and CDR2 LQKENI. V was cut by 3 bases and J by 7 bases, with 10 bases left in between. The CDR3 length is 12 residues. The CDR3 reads CASSPGQGEQYF. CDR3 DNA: TGTGCCAGCTCACCCGGACAAGGGGAGCAGTACTTC.

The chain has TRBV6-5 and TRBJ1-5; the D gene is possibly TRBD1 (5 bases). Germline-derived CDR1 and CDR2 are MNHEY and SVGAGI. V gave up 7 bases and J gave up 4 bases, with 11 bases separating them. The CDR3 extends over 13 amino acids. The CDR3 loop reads CASTPGGNQPQHF. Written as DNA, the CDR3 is TGTGCCAGCACTCCTGGGGGGAATCAGCCCCAGCATTTT.

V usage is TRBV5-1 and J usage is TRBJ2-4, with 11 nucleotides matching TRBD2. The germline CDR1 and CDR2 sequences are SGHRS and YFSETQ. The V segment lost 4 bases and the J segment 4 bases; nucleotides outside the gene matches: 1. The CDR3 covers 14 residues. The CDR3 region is CASSRLAGKNIQYF. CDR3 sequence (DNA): TGCGCCAGCAGCCGACTAGCGGGGAAAAACATTCAGTACTTC.

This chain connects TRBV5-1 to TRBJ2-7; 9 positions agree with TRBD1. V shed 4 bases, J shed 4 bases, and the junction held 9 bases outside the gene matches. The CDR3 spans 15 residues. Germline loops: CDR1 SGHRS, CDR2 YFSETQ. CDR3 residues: CASSPDGTGKYEQYF. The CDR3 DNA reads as TGCGCCAGCAGCCCCGACGGGACAGGGAAGTACGAGCAGTACTTC.

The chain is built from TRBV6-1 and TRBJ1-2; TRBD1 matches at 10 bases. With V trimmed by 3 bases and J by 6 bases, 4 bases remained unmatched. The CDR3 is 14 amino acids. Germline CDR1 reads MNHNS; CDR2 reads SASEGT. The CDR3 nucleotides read TGTGCCAGCAGTGAGCCAGGGACAGGGGATGGCTACACCTTC. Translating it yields CASSEPGTGDGYTF.